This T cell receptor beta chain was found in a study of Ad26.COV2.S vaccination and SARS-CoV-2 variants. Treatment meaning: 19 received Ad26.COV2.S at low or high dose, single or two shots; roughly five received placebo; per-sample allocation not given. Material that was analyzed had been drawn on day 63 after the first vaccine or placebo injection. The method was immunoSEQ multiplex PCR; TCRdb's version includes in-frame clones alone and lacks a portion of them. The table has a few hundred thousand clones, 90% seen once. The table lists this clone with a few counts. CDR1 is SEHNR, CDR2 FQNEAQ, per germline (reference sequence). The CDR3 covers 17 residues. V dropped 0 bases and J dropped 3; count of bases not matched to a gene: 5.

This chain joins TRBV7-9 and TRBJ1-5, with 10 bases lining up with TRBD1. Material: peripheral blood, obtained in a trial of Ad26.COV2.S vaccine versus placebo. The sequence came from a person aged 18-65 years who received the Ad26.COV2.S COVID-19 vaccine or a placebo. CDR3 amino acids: CASSLAVGQGNNQPQHF. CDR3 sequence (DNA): TGTGCCAGCAGCTTAGCGGTGGGACAGGGGAACAATCAGCCCCAGCATTTT.